The TCR beta chain under discussion was sequenced for a study of blood T cell repertoires in COVID-19. Study as a whole: COVID-19 samples collected from the United States, Italy and Spain covered acute and convalescent phases.

TCRdb's copy holds only in-frame clones and misses some; the assay was immunoSEQ multiplex PCR. This table holds 240,000 or so clones, about 90% found once. Looked up from germline, CDR1 is MDHEN and CDR2 is SYDVKM. The CDR3 sequence is 15 residues long. The V segment lost 2 bases and the J segment 7 bases; nucleotides outside the gene matches: 8. This sequence joins TRBV28 and TRBJ2-1; 7 bases match TRBD2. The clonotype originates from a man between 50 and 59 years old who had been exposed to COVID-19. The sample consisted of PBMCs or T cells enriched from blood (not recorded which). Here the CDR3 reads CASSLSGAGANEQFF. The CDR3 region has the DNA TGTGCCAGCAGTTTAAGCGGGGCCGGAGCGAATGAGCAGTTCTTC.